These 24 T cell receptor beta chains were sequenced from one sample in a study of blood T cell repertoires in COVID-19. Here immunoSEQ multiplex PCR was the method, and the copy in TCRdb shows in-frame clones only, minus some. The table has some 97,000 clones, about 88% seen once. Material: peripheral blood. The receptor set was obtained from a man aged 30-40 years in a cohort sampled during active COVID-19.

This chain joins TRBV30 and TRBJ1-1, with 7 bases aligning to TRBD1. Trimming took 3 bases from V and 3 from J; bases not matched to a gene: 4. The CDR3 runs to 13 residues. From germline, CDR1 is GTSNPN and CDR2 SVGIG (reference sequence). CDR3: CAWSTGADTEAFF. Here the CDR3 DNA reads TGTGCCTGGAGCACAGGGGCGGACACTGAAGCTTTCTTT.

The V call is TRBV19, the J call TRBJ1-1; tentatively, D is TRBD1 (6 bases). V shed 5 bases and J shed 3 bases, with 16 bases lying between them. Germline V lookup: CDR1 LNHDA, CDR2 SQIVND (reference sequence). CDR3 length: 15 amino acids. CDR3 in amino acids: CASSSYRDKDTEAFF. For the CDR3, the DNA is TGTGCCAGTAGTTCTTACAGGGATAAAGACACTGAAGCTTTCTTT.

The chain couples TRBV19 to TRBJ1-5, with TRBD1 as a possible D gene (5 bases). Deletions cut 5 bases from V and 7 bases from J, with 15 bases between. Germline-derived CDR1 and CDR2 are LNHDA and SQIVND (reference sequence). The CDR3 spans 14 residues. The CDR3 DNA is TGTGCCAGTAGTTTTTCGGCCAGGGAACAGCCCCAGCATTTT. Translated: CASSFSAREQPQHF.

This chain uses TRBV7-8 with TRBJ2-3; a weak D match, TRBD2 (6 bases). The V end was cut by 5 bases, the J end by 1 base, with 16 bases between. The V gene's germline CDR1 is SGHVS and CDR2 FQNEAQ. The CDR3 runs 16 residues. CDR3 coding DNA: TGTGCCAGCAGCCTAACGTGGGGCGGGGGCACAGATACGCAGTATTTT. Amino acid sequence: CASSLTWGGGTDTQYF.

This clone was counted a single time. The chain links TRBV3-1 (or the pseudogene TRBV3-2) to TRBJ2-4; the match to TRBD2 covers 10 bases. Germline CDR1 reads LGHDT; CDR2 reads YNNKEL (reference sequence). V lost 4 bases, J lost 10 bases, and 10 bases stayed unmatched. The CDR3 runs 15 residues. As DNA, the CDR3 is TGTGCCAGCAGCCGACTGAGCGGGGGGGCCGGTATTCAGTACTTC. It yields the protein CASSRLSGGAGIQYF.

The chain links TRBV19 to TRBJ1-2; TRBD1 might be the D (5 bases). Germline CDR1 reads LNHDA; CDR2 reads SQIVND (reference sequence). The CDR3 sequence is 13 residues long. V lost 7 bases to trimming and J lost 3 bases, with 12 bases between them. The CDR3 is CASTRGTDYGYTF. The CDR3 DNA sequence: TGTGCCAGTACACGCGGGACTGACTATGGCTACACCTTC.

This chain joins TRBV18 and TRBJ2-1, with 12 bases lining up with TRBD2. The CDR3 sequence is 16 residues long. The V segment lost 2 bases and the J segment 4 bases; nucleotides outside the gene matches: 3. Germline V gene sequence: CDR1 KGHSH, CDR2 LQKENI. The CDR3 region has the DNA TGTGCCAGCTCACCAGCGACTAGCGGGGGTTACAATGAGCAGTTCTTC. Translating gives CASSPATSGGYNEQFF.

The chain combines TRBV27 with TRBJ2-1; D is perhaps TRBD2 (6 bases). The CDR3 covers 19 residues. V dropped 1 base and J dropped 0 bases, with 19 bases sitting between them. The germline gives CDR1 MNHEY, CDR2 SMNVEV (reference sequence). The CDR3: CASSLLGSAGLSSYNEQFF. CDR3 nucleotides: TGTGCCAGCAGTTTATTGGGTTCGGCGGGGCTCAGCTCCTACAATGAGCAGTTCTTC.

In this sample, this clone turned up a few times. The chain combines TRBV6-1 with TRBJ1-5, with D maybe TRBD1 (6 bases). Germline assignment: CDR1 MNHNS and CDR2 SASEGT. V lost 1 base and J 7 bases, leaving 14 bases between the germline ends. This CDR3 is built from 15 residues. The CDR3 protein is CASSEEEGGNQPQHF. The CDR3 bases are TGTGCCAGCAGTGAAGAGGAGGGGGGGAACCAGCCCCAGCATTTT.

This clone is a singleton in its sample. The rearrangement joins TRBV7-9 to TRBJ2-3, with 14 bases lining up with TRBD2. Germline-derived CDR1 and CDR2 are SEHNR and FQNEAQ (reference sequence). The CDR3 has 19 residues. V trimming: 5 bases; J trimming: 2 bases; junction bases outside the gene matches: 12. The CDR3 region has the DNA TGTGCCAGCAGCCAAGGGACTAGCGGGGGATTAACTCACACAGATACGCAGTATTTT. It is translated as CASSQGTSGGLTHTDTQYF.

The chain is built from TRBV11-1 and TRBJ2-3; the D is unclear. Germline V gene sequence: CDR1 SGHAT, CDR2 FQDESV (reference sequence). V gave up 5 bases and J gave up 1 base, with 4 bases separating them. The CDR3 totals 12 residues. CDR3 sequence: CASSRGTDTQYF. CDR3 in DNA: TGTGCCAGCAGCCGTGGCACAGATACGCAGTATTTT.

The rearrangement links TRBV4-1 to TRBJ2-2, with D possibly TRBD2 on 7 matching bases. With 3 bases removed from V and 6 bases from J, the gap between germline ends came to 17 bases. The length of the CDR3 is 16 residues. Per the germline V gene, CDR1 is MGHRA and CDR2 is YSYEKL. CDR3 nucleotides: TGCGCCAGCAGCCAGCTGGTGGTGGGGGGGCCCGGGGAGCTGTTTTTT. It codes for CASSQLVVGGPGELFF.

Remarks on this clone: Given the absence of the conserved phenylalanine or tryptophan at the CDR3 end, a read error is likely. No DNA is shown, since the ends of the CDR3 on it are uncertain; the CDR3 is the one TCRdb lists. The chain has TRBV6-1 and TRBJ1-2; the table's D gene call, TRBD1, was not cross checked with the DNA. The CDR3 is 13 amino acids in total, end residues counted. CDR1 and CDR2 (germline): MNHNS, SASEGT. The CDR3 reads CASSEAQSLGQAY.

The rearrangement joins TRBV2 to TRBJ2-1; 12 bases fit TRBD2. V dropped 7 bases and J dropped 15; count of bases not matched to a gene: 16. Germline V lookup: CDR1 SNHLY, CDR2 FYNNEI. There are 15 residues in the CDR3. Here the CDR3 DNA reads TGTGCCAGCACCACAGAGGCTAGCGGGGGGGCGGTTCGGTTCTTC. Translating gives CASTTEASGGAVRFF.

The chain combines TRBV27 with TRBJ2-7; D not resolved. This CDR3 region has 14 residues. The germline CDR1 and CDR2 sequences are MNHEY and SMNVEV (reference sequence). The V gene lost 5 bases and the J gene lost 2 bases, with 13 bases spanning the gap. CDR3 amino acids: CASSRQRGTYEQYF. In nucleotides, the CDR3 is TGTGCCAGCAGTCGGCAAAGAGGCACCTACGAGCAGTACTTC.

The rearrangement links TRBV4-1 to TRBJ2-2, with 9 positions matching TRBD1. V lost 6 bases, J lost 5 bases, and 7 bases stayed unmatched. CDR3 length equals 15 residues. CDR1 is MGHRA and CDR2 is YSYEKL in the germline V gene. The CDR3 region is CASSMGQGRTGELFF. In DNA form, the CDR3 reads TGCGCCAGCAGTATGGGACAGGGTAGGACCGGGGAGCTGTTTTTT.

V gene TRBV5-5 combines with J gene TRBJ1-2; D remains unclear. V lost 1 base and J 2 bases, leaving 9 bases between the germline ends. The germline V gene encodes CDR1 SGHKS and CDR2 YYEKEE (reference sequence). The CDR3 has 14 amino acids. DNA for the CDR3: TGTGCCAGCAGCTTGATGGGAGGGAACTATGGCTACACCTTC. Protein product: CASSLMGGNYGYTF.

The chain uses TRBV18 and TRBJ1-5; 10 nucleotides agree with TRBD1. Germline V CDR1 and CDR2: KGHSH, LQKENI. CDR3 length equals 15 residues. The trim removed 2 bases at V and 7 bases at J, leaving 5 bases unmatched. CDR3 DNA: TGTGCCAGCTCACCAACGGGACAGGGGTCCCAGCCCCAGCATTTT. It encodes CASSPTGQGSQPQHF.

This sequence joins TRBV2 and TRBJ1-4; D remains ambiguous. This CDR3 has 14 amino acids. Germline-derived CDR1 and CDR2 are SNHLY and FYNNEI. The V end was cut by 8 bases, the J end by 1 base, with 11 bases between. The DNA for the CDR3 is TGTGCCAGCCTCCCCCACGGAACTAATGAAAAACTGTTTTTT. Encoded protein: CASLPHGTNEKLFF.

The V and J genes are TRBV7-6 and TRBJ1-1; weak D call: TRBD1 (6 bases). CDR1 is SGHVS and CDR2 is FNYEAQ in the germline V gene. Trimming stripped 6 bases from V and 3 bases from J, with 14 bases between. This CDR3 region has 14 residues. CDR3 sequence reads: CASSQGPSYTEAFF. DNA of the CDR3: TGTGCCAGCAGTCAGGGGCCCTCCTACACTGAAGCTTTCTTT.

The V call is TRBV19, the J call TRBJ1-4; 8 bases are shared with TRBD1. With 5 bases clipped from V and 4 bases from J, the junction kept 6 bases outside the gene matches. Germline CDR1 reads LNHDA; CDR2 reads SQIVND (reference sequence). This CDR3 has 15 residues. As DNA, the CDR3 is TGTGCCAGTAGTCTTTGGACAGGGCGTAATGAAAAACTGTTTTTT. Translating it yields CASSLWTGRNEKLFF. Filled out from reference TRBV19 and TRBJ1-4, the complete variable domain reads DGGITQSPKYLFRKEGQNVTLSCEQNLNHDAMYWYRQDPGQGLRLIYYSQIVNDFQKGDIAEGYSVSREKKESFPLTVTSAQKNPTAFYLCASSLWTGRNEKLFFGSGTQLSVL.

This rearrangement joins TRBV6-1 to TRBJ2-5; tentatively, D is TRBD1 (5 bases). From germline, CDR1 is MNHNS and CDR2 SASEGT. Trimming left V 3 bases short and J 9 bases short, with 8 bases between. The CDR3 contains 11 residues. The CDR3 bases are TGTGCCAGCAGTGACCCAGGGTCCCAGTACTTC. Translating gives CASSDPGSQYF.

This chain links TRBV5-6 with TRBJ2-5; possibly TRBD2 for D (5 bases). CDR1 SGHDT and CDR2 YYEEEE come from the germline V gene. The CDR3 has 14 amino acids. V was clipped by 2 bases and J by 4 bases, with 12 bases between them. CDR3 sequence (DNA): TGTGCCAGCAGCTTTCGATCTAGCATAGAGACCCAGTACTTC. As protein: CASSFRSSIETQYF.

This clone was counted a single time. The chain uses TRBV28 and TRBJ2-7, with 9 bases aligning to TRBD1. V shed 6 bases, J shed 5 bases, and the junction held 5 bases outside the gene matches. CDR3 length equals 13 residues. Germline assignment: CDR1 MDHEN and CDR2 SYDVKM. CDR3 in DNA: TGTGCCAGCAGGGGACAGGGACTGGACGAGCAGTACTTC. It encodes CASRGQGLDEQYF.